This T cell receptor (beta chain) was recorded in a study of T cells expressing NK-cell markers. Overall study context: TCR beta repertoires came from sorted CD3+CD56+NKG2C+, CD3+CD56+NKG2C- and CD3+CD56-NKG2C+ T cells.

TCRdb re-called the 5' RACE reads and shows each CDR3 protein once, DNA omitted. The clone table shows about 260,000 distinct CDR3 sequences, with the ten largest holding more than 3.5%. CDR3 length equals 14 residues. The sequence derives from a woman aged 18 to 75 in good health. The rearrangement links TRBV12-3 or TRBV12-4 to TRBJ2-7; TCRdb indicates TRBD2, and absent DNA this call remains unverified. Sequencing input: blood T cells: a sorted CD56 or NKG2C T cell subset, CD4+ or CD8+ T cells, or bulk PBMC T cells (not recorded which). CDR3 region: CASSLDPQTYEQYF.